Given below is one TCR beta chain in context. The sample originates from a study of blood T cell repertoires in COVID-19. The CDR3 is made up of 15 amino acids. Per the germline V gene, CDR1 is MNHEY and CDR2 is SMNVEV (reference sequence). J lost 2 bases, V lost 4 bases, and 5 bases had no gene match. TCRdb keeps only in-frame clones here, not all; method: immunoSEQ multiplex PCR. The sample lists tens of thousands of clones, over 70% seen once, with roughly 1.2% in the top ten. The J gene is TRBJ2-1, the V gene TRBV27; TRBD2 matches 7 bases. The sample comprised peripheral blood. This clonotype originated in a human donor in a cohort sampled during active COVID-19. The DNA of the CDR3 is TGTGCCAGCAGTTCCGTCAGCGGGACCTACAATGAGCAGTTCTTC. This encodes CASSSVSGTYNEQFF.